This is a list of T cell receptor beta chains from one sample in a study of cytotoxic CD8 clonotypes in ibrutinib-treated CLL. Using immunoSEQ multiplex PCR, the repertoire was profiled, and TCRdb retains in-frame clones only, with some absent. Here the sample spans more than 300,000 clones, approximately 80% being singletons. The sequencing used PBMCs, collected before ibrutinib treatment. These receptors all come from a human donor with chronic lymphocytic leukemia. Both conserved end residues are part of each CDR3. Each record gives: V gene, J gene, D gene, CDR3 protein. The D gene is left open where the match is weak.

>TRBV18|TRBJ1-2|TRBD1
CASSPPKDRGYGYTF
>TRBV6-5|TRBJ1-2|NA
CASSYSATVNYGYTF
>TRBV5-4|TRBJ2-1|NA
CASSSAPSGVYTRKFF
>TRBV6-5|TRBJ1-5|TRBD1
CASGWTGENQPQHF
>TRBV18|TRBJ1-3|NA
CASSPAPPSGNTIYF
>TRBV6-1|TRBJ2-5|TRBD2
CASSRTSEEETQYF
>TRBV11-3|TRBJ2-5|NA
CASSLDGRRQETQYF
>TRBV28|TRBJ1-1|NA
CASSLWTSVGTEAFF
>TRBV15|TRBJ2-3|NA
CATSRDPDSSSTQYF
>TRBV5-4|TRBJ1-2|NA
CASSAPSGSRSGGYTF
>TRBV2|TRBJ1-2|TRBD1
CASSVKIPGQALASYGYTF
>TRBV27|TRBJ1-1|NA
CASSGATEAFF
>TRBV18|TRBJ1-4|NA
CASSPDRQATNEKLFF
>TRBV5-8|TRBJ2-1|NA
CASSLLAGGYNEQFF
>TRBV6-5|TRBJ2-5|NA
CASSYTSGTAGETQYF
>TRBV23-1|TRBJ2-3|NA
CAQGCRCTDTQYF
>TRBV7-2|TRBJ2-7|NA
CASSSSQPLSSYEQYF
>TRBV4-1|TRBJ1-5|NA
CASSPSGGLPPSNQPQHF
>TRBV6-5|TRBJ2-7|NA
CASSSTRSEQYF
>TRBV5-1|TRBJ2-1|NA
CASSLSRGGEEQFF
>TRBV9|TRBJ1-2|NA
CASSGRDNYGYTF
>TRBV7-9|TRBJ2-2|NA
CASSLVRGRGPNTGELFF
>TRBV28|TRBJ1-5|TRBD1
CASSPPGGQGANNQPQHF
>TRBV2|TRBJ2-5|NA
CASSEAQSYF
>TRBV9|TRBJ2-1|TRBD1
CASSGDRGRTYNEQFF
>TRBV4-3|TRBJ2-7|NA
CASSRDESYEQYF
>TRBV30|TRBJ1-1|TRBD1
CAWMRGLYTEAFF
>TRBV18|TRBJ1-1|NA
CASSPSQGGTFF
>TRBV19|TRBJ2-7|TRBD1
CASAGQGLNEQYF
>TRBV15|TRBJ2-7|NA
CATSRTLVISEQYF
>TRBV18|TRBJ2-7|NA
CASSPGRWGEQYF
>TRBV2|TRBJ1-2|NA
CATHRVPLNYGYTF
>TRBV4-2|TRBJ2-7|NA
CASSQGTWEGEQYF
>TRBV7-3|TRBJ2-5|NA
CASSLGSPRETQYF
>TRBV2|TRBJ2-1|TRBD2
CASRGTSGRSYNEQFF
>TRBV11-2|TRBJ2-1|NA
CASGDRLHWNEQFF
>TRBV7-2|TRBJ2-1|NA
CASSLLDRLEQFF
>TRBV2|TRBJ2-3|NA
CASSEAQGYTQYF
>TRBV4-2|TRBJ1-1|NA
CASSQDYRAGEAFF
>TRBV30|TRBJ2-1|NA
CAWSRPGGAQFF
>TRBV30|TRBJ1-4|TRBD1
CAWSTYRGRANEKLFF
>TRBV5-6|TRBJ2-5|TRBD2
CASSLVGLAFSETQYF
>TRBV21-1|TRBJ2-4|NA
CASSTLSYRTSGDF
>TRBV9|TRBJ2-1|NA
CASSPHVRSSYNEQFF
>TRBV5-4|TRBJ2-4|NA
CASSLRDGTSIQYF
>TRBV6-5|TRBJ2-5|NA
CASRRGVIQETQYF
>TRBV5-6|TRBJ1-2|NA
CASSLAGEYGYTF
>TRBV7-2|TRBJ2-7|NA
CASSLSRGDYEQYF
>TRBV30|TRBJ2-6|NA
CAWSVGGSGANVLTF
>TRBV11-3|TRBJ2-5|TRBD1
CASSFGDRGRGETQYF
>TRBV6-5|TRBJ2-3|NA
CASSPPWGALDTQYF
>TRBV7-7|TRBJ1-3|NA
CASSQDINGNTIYF
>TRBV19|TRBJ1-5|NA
CASIGQLNQPQHF